This entry lists 26 T cell receptor beta chains sequenced from one sample in a study of vaccination and CD4 T cells after COVID-19. Antigen specificity for these receptors is unknown. Treatment specified: roughly ten-day PBMC culture with coronavirus spike peptide pools or control peptides (ViraFEST assay). The Oncomine TCR Beta short-read assay was applied to DNA of cultured CD4+ T cells. TCRdb fed the PCR reads into MiXCR, producing one record per CDR3 protein. The data show about 21,000 distinct CDR3 sequences, around 66% seen once. The sample was CD4+ T cells from blood, cultured in vitro. The receptors were gathered from a human donor who had recovered from COVID-19.

The chain carries TRBV7-2 and TRBJ2-2, with D possibly TRBD1 on 6 matching bases. The CDR3 is made up of 14 amino acids. The V gene's germline CDR1 is SGHTA and CDR2 FQGNSA. V lost 5 bases to trimming and J lost 6 bases, with 13 bases between them. The CDR3 DNA follows: TGTGCCAGCAGCGCACAGGGTTGGGCCGGGGAGCTGTTTTTT. Translating it yields CASSAQGWAGELFF.

CDR3 residues: CASSWEGLRNNEQFF. The DNA for the CDR3 is TGTGCCAGCAGCTGGGAGGGGCTGCGGAACAATGAGCAGTTCTTC. The chain joins TRBV7-2 to TRBJ2-1; 7 nucleotides align to TRBD2. The CDR3 is 15 residues long. Unmatched junction bases numbered 8, after V lost 4 bases and J lost 5 bases. The germline V gene encodes CDR1 SGHTA and CDR2 FQGNSA.

DNA of the CDR3: TGTGCCAGTAGTATAGGCAGGGGCTTGGGCACAGATACGCAGTATTTT. It specifies CASSIGRGLGTDTQYF. The chain carries TRBV19 and TRBJ2-3; possible D gene TRBD1, 6 bases. V gave up 1 base and J gave up 1 base, with 12 bases separating them. The CDR3 has 16 residues. The V gene's germline CDR1 is LNHDA and CDR2 SQIVND (reference sequence).

The rearrangement links TRBV6-1 to TRBJ1-2; TRBD1 matches at 7 bases. CDR1 MNHNS and CDR2 SASEGT come from the germline V gene. The CDR3 length is 13 residues. V trimming: 6 bases; J trimming: 4 bases; junction bases outside the gene matches: 5. CDR3 DNA sequence: TGTGCCAGCAGACCGACAGGGAGCTATGGCTACACCTTC. Encoded protein: CASRPTGSYGYTF.

The J gene is TRBJ1-1, the V gene TRBV6-5; D is unclear. V was cut by 0 bases and J by 4 bases, with 12 bases left in between. There are 15 residues in the CDR3. Germline CDR1 and CDR2: MNHEY and SVGAGI. CDR3 coding DNA: TGTGCCAGCAGTTACTCGAGAGGACGGGGCACTGAAGCTTTCTTT. Amino acids: CASSYSRGRGTEAFF.

The table lists this clonotype with a few counts. The chain combines TRBV7-6 with TRBJ1-4; perhaps TRBD1 as D (6 bases). Trimming shortened V by 5 bases and J by 8 bases, and 18 bases separated the two germline ends. The germline CDR1 and CDR2 sequences are SGHVS and FNYEAQ. CDR3 length equals 15 residues. The CDR3 DNA is TGTGCCAGCAGCCGCGTGGGGGGCTCAGCCGAAAAACTGTTTTTT. It translates to CASSRVGGSAEKLFF.

The chain carries TRBV28 and TRBJ1-2; tentative D call: TRBD1 (6 bases). This CDR3 has 14 amino acids. Germline values: CDR1 MDHEN, CDR2 SYDVKM. Trimming removed 8 bases at V and 4 bases at J, with 17 bases between. The CDR3 loop reads CASRTEPSFYGYTF. CDR3 in DNA: TGTGCCAGCCGGACAGAACCTTCATTCTATGGCTACACCTTC.

The chain combines TRBV6-2 or TRBV6-3 with TRBJ1-3; D possibly corresponds to TRBD1 (5 bases). The CDR3 covers 19 residues. V gave up 2 bases and J gave up 0 bases, with 20 bases separating them. Germline CDR1 is MNHEY and CDR2 is SVGEGT. The CDR3: CASSYDDPSRQRSGNTIYF. CDR3 nucleotides: TGTGCCAGCAGTTACGATGACCCGAGCCGACAGCGCTCTGGAAACACCATATATTTT.

V gene TRBV30 combines with J gene TRBJ2-3; possibly TRBD2 for D (7 bases). Trimming pared 5 bases from V and 5 bases from J, leaving 26 bases between. CDR1 and CDR2 (germline): GTSNPN, SVGIG (reference sequence). CDR3 length: 17 residues. DNA for the CDR3: TGTGCCTGGTCCCCTACCGGGGTGCGGGGGCGCGAAGATACGCAGTATTTT. Translated, it gives CAWSPTGVRGREDTQYF.

This chain connects TRBV6-5 to TRBJ1-2; the D gene is possibly TRBD1 (6 bases). The CDR3 contains 17 residues. CDR1 MNHEY and CDR2 SVGAGI come from the germline V gene. Trimming stripped 2 bases from V and 7 bases from J, with 23 bases between. In DNA form, the CDR3 reads TGTGCCAGCAGTTACAGGGGCAGGGGAAAGTCGAAGGGTGGCTACACCTTC. It codes for CASSYRGRGKSKGGYTF.

A single count supports this clonotype. The chain combines TRBV20-1 with TRBJ2-3; 12 bases fit TRBD2. The germline CDR1 and CDR2 sequences are DFQATT and SNEGSKA (reference sequence). V lost 4 bases, J lost 3 bases, and 5 bases stayed unmatched. This CDR3 region has 15 residues. CDR3 sequence (DNA): TGCAGTGCTACCGGACTAGCGGGACGTACAGATACGCAGTATTTT. Amino acids: CSATGLAGRTDTQYF.

This clonotype occurred a few times. The chain joins TRBV7-2 to TRBJ1-2; TRBD1 agrees at 9 bases. The CDR3 sequence is 13 residues long. Germline V gives CDR1 SGHTA, CDR2 FQGNSA. Trimming took 2 bases from V and 7 from J; bases not matched to a gene: 2. The CDR3 nucleotides read TGTGCCAGCAGCTTAAACAGGGGGCCTGGCTACACCTTC. This sequence encodes CASSLNRGPGYTF.

The genes are TRBV29-1 and TRBJ2-5; D is possibly TRBD2 (6 bases). Germline V gene lookup returns CDR1 SQVTM and CDR2 ANQGSEA. The CDR3 contains 11 residues. V was shortened by 6 bases and J by 1 base, with 6 bases between the two germline ends. The CDR3 loop is CSVGLQETQYF. The CDR3 region has the DNA TGCAGCGTGGGACTCCAAGAGACCCAGTACTTC.

This chain links TRBV2 with TRBJ2-3; TRBD1 aligns across 9 bases. V dropped 4 bases and J dropped 4; count of bases not matched to a gene: 0. The CDR3 totals 13 residues. The germline gives CDR1 SNHLY, CDR2 FYNNEI. The CDR3 is CASSGQGADTQYF. The CDR3 DNA follows: TGTGCCAGCAGTGGACAGGGGGCAGATACGCAGTATTTT.

V and J are TRBV20-1 and TRBJ1-2, with no clear D. The V gene lost 6 bases and the J gene lost 7 bases, with 12 bases spanning the gap. The CDR3 runs 11 residues. CDR1 is DFQATT and CDR2 is SNEGSKA in the germline V gene (reference sequence). The CDR3 sequence: CSALGVGGYTF. CDR3 DNA sequence: TGCAGTGCCCTCGGGGTTGGTGGCTACACCTTC.

The V call is TRBV24-1, the J call TRBJ2-5; D possibly matches TRBD1 or TRBD2 (5 bases each). The CDR3 covers 15 residues. Germline V lookup: CDR1 KGHDR, CDR2 SFDVKD. The germline V and J ends were trimmed by 3 bases and 4 bases, with 14 bases remaining between them. The CDR3 protein is CATSDAWGWGETQYF. DNA of the CDR3: TGTGCCACCAGTGATGCCTGGGGGTGGGGAGAGACCCAGTACTTC.

Here the CDR3 reads CASSTPYPYSNQPQHF. CDR3 DNA: TGTGCCAGCAGTACCCCATATCCCTATAGCAATCAGCCCCAGCATTTT. This sequence joins TRBV2 and TRBJ1-5; D unresolved. Germline CDR1 and CDR2: SNHLY and FYNNEI. Trimming cost V 5 bases and J 0 bases, with 14 bases left between them. This CDR3 region has 16 residues.

This chain uses TRBV29-1 with TRBJ1-1; D perhaps matches TRBD1 (5 bases). Looked up from germline, CDR1 is SQVTM and CDR2 is ANQGSEA. The CDR3 consists of 14 residues. V lost 5 bases and J lost 0, with 13 bases in between. This chain's CDR3 is CSVRLDSVNTEAFF. As DNA, the CDR3 is TGCAGCGTTCGACTAGACAGTGTGAACACTGAAGCTTTCTTT.

The J gene is TRBJ1-1, the V gene TRBV19, with D perhaps matching TRBD1 (5 bases). Germline V gene data show CDR1 as LNHDA and CDR2 as SQIVND (reference sequence). With 5 bases removed from V and 5 bases from J, the gap between germline ends came to 18 bases. This CDR3 comprises 15 residues. CDR3 bases: TGTGCCAGTAGTCCGTCGACAGCGTTCGTGACTGAAGCTTTCTTT. It is translated as CASSPSTAFVTEAFF.

J is TRBJ1-1 and V is TRBV2; 7 nucleotides align to TRBD1. Germline V CDR1 and CDR2: SNHLY, FYNNEI. CDR3 size: 15 residues. After removal of 6 bases from V and 3 bases from J, the junction contained 10 bases not matched to a gene. DNA of the CDR3: TGTGCCAGCAGAGGGGAGGGACAGCCCTACACTGAAGCTTTCTTT. Translated: CASRGEGQPYTEAFF.

This clonotype was observed once. Its ends do not fully match the called genes, so a read error is possible. CDR3 sequence: CASSYSGTGLTDTQYF. The CDR3 nucleotides read TGTGCCAGCAGCTACTCCGGGACAGGGTTGACAGATACGCAGTATTTT. This chain connects TRBV6-5 to TRBJ2-3; 9 bases are a match to TRBD1. CDR1 MNHEY and CDR2 SVGAGI come from the germline V gene. CDR3 length: 16 residues.

This clonotype was found a few times. The CDR3 nucleotides read TGTGCCAGCAGCTTAACAAACACTGAAGCTTTCTTT. Translation gives CASSLTNTEAFF. V gene TRBV7-9 combines with J gene TRBJ1-1; D is undetermined. CDR1 SEHNR and CDR2 FQNEAQ come from the germline V gene (reference sequence). The CDR3 extends over 12 amino acids. Trimming pared 2 bases from V and 2 bases from J, leaving 3 bases between.

The rearrangement links TRBV28 to TRBJ1-6; D gene ambiguous. The CDR3 is 13 residues long. Germline lookup yields CDR1 MDHEN and CDR2 SYDVKM. V dropped 2 bases and J dropped 4 bases, with 3 bases sitting between them. The CDR3 here is CASSLPYNSPLHF. DNA for the CDR3: TGTGCCAGCAGTTTACCGTATAATTCACCCCTCCACTTT.

V is TRBV7-9 and J is TRBJ1-6, with D possibly TRBD1 on 6 matching bases. Germline V CDR1 and CDR2: SEHNR, FQNEAQ (reference sequence). V gave up 5 bases and J gave up 7 bases, with 12 bases separating them. CDR3 size: 14 residues. CDR3 in amino acids: CASSPRGGNSPLHF. DNA for the CDR3: TGTGCCAGCAGCCCCAGAGGGGGGAATTCACCCCTCCACTTT.

The V call is TRBV6-1, the J call TRBJ1-2; D gene ambiguous. Germline V gene data show CDR1 as MNHNS and CDR2 as SASEGT. Deletions cut 5 bases from V and 6 bases from J, with 13 bases between. The CDR3 totals 13 residues. DNA of the CDR3: TGTGCCAGCAGTCCCCGGGAGCGGGATGGCTACACCTTC. This codes for CASSPRERDGYTF.

The genes are TRBV25-1 and TRBJ2-7, with no clear D. Trimming stripped 1 base from V and 3 bases from J, with 13 bases between. Germline CDR1 is MGHDK and CDR2 is SYGVNS. This CDR3 is 15 amino acids long. The CDR3 here is CASSESFGINYEQYF. The CDR3, as DNA: TGTGCCAGCAGTGAATCTTTTGGGATCAACTACGAGCAGTACTTC.